This entry is about one TCR beta chain. According to the study, TCR beta libraries were built with iRepertoire HTBI primers and CDR3-region Arm-PCR. Per the authors' pipeline: Identification across samples found fewer than 65 TRBV and 12 to 15 TRBJ segments. One entry per CDR3 protein results from TCRdb running MiXCR on the multiplex PCR reads. The V and J calls, along with clone size, are taken from TCRdb and not from the paper's own processing. The sample has under 350,000 distinct CDR3 sequences, around 20% seen once; the top ten hold 56%. The data derive from a study of regulatory T cells in long-lasting Graves disease. The V gene lost 3 bases and the J gene lost 3 bases, with 11 bases spanning the gap. CDR3 length: 14 amino acids. CDR1 and CDR2 (germline): ENHRY, SYGVKD. Time point specified: persistent/refractory GD, antithyroid drugs over 5 years with positive TRAb. PBMC RNA served as the TCR library source. Patients with Graves' disease were diagnosed by American Thyroid Association guidelines.

Sequencing was performed on peripheral blood mononuclear cells (PBMCs), taken when the disease was refractory, from a patient treated with antithyroid drugs. The rearrangement uses TRBV10-3 and TRBJ1-2, with D hard to call. This TCR was recovered from a female donor with Graves disease. CDR3 DNA: TGTGCCATCAGTGATTTGAAGGATGACTATGGCTACACCTTC. As protein: CAISDLKDDYGYTF.